These 31 T cell receptor beta chains came from one sample sequenced in a study of T cell responses to AZD1222 COVID-19 vaccine. The protocol was immunoSEQ multiplex PCR, while the TCRdb copy is restricted to in-frame clones and leaves out a portion. The table lists roughly 80,000 clones, over 85% of them singletons. The source was peripheral blood, collected on day 0 of AZD1222 vaccination. The source is an adult in good health.

The chain carries TRBV12-3 or TRBV12-4 and TRBJ2-7, with D perhaps TRBD1 or TRBD2 (5 bases each). Trimming shortened V by 10 bases and J by 5 bases, and 18 bases separated the two germline ends. The CDR3 runs to 13 residues. The CDR3 loop reads CATSRDRKHEQYF. DNA of the CDR3: TGTGCCACCAGCCGGGACCGCAAGCACGAGCAGTACTTC.

Only one count was recorded for this clone. This sequence joins TRBV29-1 and TRBJ1-2; D is uncertain. The germline CDR1 and CDR2 sequences are SQVTM and ANQGSEA. The CDR3 is 17 residues long. Deletions cut 4 bases from V and 4 bases from J, with 25 bases between. The CDR3: CSVVSPVVTSLLYGYTF. CDR3 coding DNA: TGCAGCGTTGTCTCCCCAGTGGTGACCTCCCTCCTCTATGGCTACACCTTC.

The chain couples TRBV6-5 to TRBJ1-4; 7 bases match TRBD1. Losses at the gene ends were 2 bases for V and 3 bases for J; bases not matched to a gene: 3. CDR3 size: 15 residues. The V gene's germline CDR1 is MNHEY and CDR2 SVGAGI. The CDR3 DNA sequence: TGTGCCAGCAGTTACACGACAGGGTCTAATGAAAAACTGTTTTTT. Encoded protein: CASSYTTGSNEKLFF.

The genes are TRBV9 and TRBJ2-4, with D unresolved. V was clipped by 1 base and J by 1 base, with 15 bases between them. The CDR3 sequence is 17 residues long. Germline-derived CDR1 and CDR2 are SGDLS and YYNGEE. The CDR3 sequence: CASSVSWGGGAKNIQYF. The CDR3 nucleotides are TGTGCCAGCAGCGTATCTTGGGGTGGTGGGGCCAAAAACATTCAGTACTTC.

The chain combines TRBV3-1 (or the pseudogene TRBV3-2) with TRBJ2-1; D unresolved. The V end lost 0 bases, the J end lost 3 bases, and 6 bases lay between the germline ends. Germline loops: CDR1 LGHDT, CDR2 YNNKEL (reference sequence). CDR3 size: 14 residues. CDR3 residues: CASSQEDRYNEQFF. The DNA for the CDR3 is TGTGCCAGCAGCCAAGAGGACCGCTACAATGAGCAGTTCTTC.

This clone has a single count. J is TRBJ1-1 and V is TRBV25-1, with 7 bases fitting TRBD1. CDR1 MGHDK and CDR2 SYGVNS come from the germline V gene. This CDR3 region has 14 residues. Unmatched junction bases numbered 7, after V lost 6 bases and J lost 3 bases. This CDR3 is CASRGPGGDTEAFF. The CDR3 DNA sequence: TGTGCCAGCAGGGGACCAGGGGGTGACACTGAAGCTTTCTTT.

This chain joins TRBV7-3 and TRBJ2-7, with D unresolved. This CDR3 is 13 amino acids long. V was pared by 2 bases and J by 3 bases, with 8 bases between. Germline values: CDR1 SGHTA, CDR2 FQGTGA. CDR3 bases: TGTGCCAGCAGCTTAGGCAGAAACTACGAGCAGTACTTC. This codes for CASSLGRNYEQYF.

The chain has TRBV3-1 (or the pseudogene TRBV3-2) and TRBJ1-1, with D unclear. Between the trimmed V and J ends, which lost 1 base and 8 bases, there was a span of 11 bases. The CDR3 runs to 13 residues. Germline CDR1 is LGHDT and CDR2 is YNNKEL (reference sequence). In DNA, the CDR3 is TGTGCCAGCAGCCAAGCTGCCGGGATGGAAGCTTTCTTT. Translated, it gives CASSQAAGMEAFF.

This rearrangement joins TRBV18 to TRBJ1-1, with TRBD1 matching over 9 bases. Germline assignment: CDR1 KGHSH and CDR2 LQKENI. The CDR3 has 13 amino acids. V trimming: 3 bases; J trimming: 10 bases; junction bases outside the gene matches: 6. CDR3 coding DNA: TGTGCCAGCTCACCGCTCGACAGGGGGGCAGCTTTCTTT. Protein: CASSPLDRGAAFF.

This chain links TRBV24-1 with TRBJ1-5; D is uncertain. V was shortened by 5 bases and J by 5 bases, with 6 bases between the two germline ends. Germline-derived CDR1 and CDR2 are KGHDR and SFDVKD. This CDR3 region has 12 residues. CDR3 in DNA: TGTGCCACCAGTGTGTCAGATCAGCCCCAGCATTTT. It is translated as CATSVSDQPQHF.

The chain couples TRBV4-2 to TRBJ1-2; 8 bases map to TRBD1. V lost 8 bases, J lost 2 bases, and 7 bases stayed unmatched. Germline V gene data show CDR1 as LGHNA and CDR2 as YNFKEQ. This CDR3 has 14 residues. CDR3 in DNA: TGTGCCAGCGGAGGACAGGGTTCCAACTATGGCTACACCTTC. Its translation: CASGGQGSNYGYTF.

The chain carries TRBV7-9 and TRBJ1-1, with D perhaps matching TRBD1 (5 bases). This CDR3 has 15 amino acids. In germline, CDR1 is SEHNR, CDR2 FQNEAQ (reference sequence). Trimming took 3 bases from V and 3 from J, leaving 14 bases between them. Here the CDR3 DNA reads TGTGCCAGCAGCTTCATAGGGACCGCCGACACTGAAGCTTTCTTT. Its protein product is CASSFIGTADTEAFF.

The gene calls are TRBV7-3 and TRBJ2-7, with D maybe TRBD2 (6 bases). Germline V lookup: CDR1 SGHTA, CDR2 FQGTGA. V shed 11 bases and J shed 4 bases, with 15 bases lying between them. CDR3 length equals 12 residues. The CDR3 DNA reads as TGTGCCGGAGGGTTTCATGAGTACGAGCAGTACTTC. It is translated as CAGGFHEYEQYF.

For this clone: The sample has other DNA sequences that encode this CDR3 too. The DNA for the CDR3 is TGTGCCAGCAGCCCCGGGACTAGCGGCTCCTACAATGAGCAGTTCTTC. Its protein product is CASSPGTSGSYNEQFF. V gene TRBV7-3 combines with J gene TRBJ2-1; 11 bases are a match to TRBD2. The CDR3 is made up of 16 amino acids. V gave up 5 bases and J gave up 0 bases; unmatched junction bases: 3. Germline CDR1 is SGHTA and CDR2 is FQGTGA.

CDR3 loop: CSVGPPGSYGYTF. As DNA, the CDR3 is TGCAGCGTGGGTCCCCCCGGGAGCTATGGCTACACCTTC. The chain is built from TRBV29-1 and TRBJ1-2; D not resolved. V gave up 6 bases and J gave up 4 bases, with 15 bases separating them. This CDR3 is 13 amino acids long. The germline gives CDR1 SQVTM, CDR2 ANQGSEA.

J is TRBJ2-5 and V is TRBV5-1, with 10 bases identical to TRBD2. This CDR3 comprises 17 residues. After removal of 0 bases from V and 5 bases from J, the junction contained 10 bases not matched to a gene. Germline V lookup: CDR1 SGHRS, CDR2 YFSETQ. CDR3 region: CASSLEAGTSVRETQYF. In DNA, the CDR3 is TGCGCCAGCAGCTTGGAGGCCGGGACTAGCGTGAGGGAGACCCAGTACTTC. Full variable domain (remainder filled in from reference TRBV5-1 and TRBJ2-5): KAGVTQTPRYLIKTRGQQVTLSCSPISGHRSVSWYQQTPGQGLQFLFEYFSETQRNKGNFPGRFSGRQFSNSRSEMNVSTLELGDSALYLCASSLEAGTSVRETQYFGPGTRLLVL.

This clone was counted a few times. V gene TRBV7-8 combines with J gene TRBJ1-2; D is ambiguous. V was clipped by 1 base and J by 2 bases, with 14 bases between them. This CDR3 spans 16 amino acids. CDR1 is SGHVS and CDR2 is FQNEAQ in the germline V gene. CDR3 nucleotide sequence: TGTGCCAGCAGCTTAGATTATTCCGGCGGGAACTATGGCTACACCTTC. Protein: CASSLDYSGGNYGYTF.

A single count supports this clone. The V gene is TRBV11-3, the J gene TRBJ1-1; no clear D. V was pared by 8 bases and J by 4 bases, with 11 bases between. The CDR3 loop spans 12 amino acids. The germline V gene has CDR1 SGHNT and CDR2 YENEEA. The CDR3 is CASEASTTEAFF. The CDR3 nucleotides read TGTGCCAGCGAGGCAAGTACCACTGAAGCTTTCTTT.

This clone came up a few times. The V and J genes are TRBV6-5 and TRBJ1-2; TRBD1 aligns across 11 bases. The V and J ends lost 7 bases and 8 bases, in that order; junction bases with no gene match: 6. Germline loops: CDR1 MNHEY, CDR2 SVGAGI. The length of the CDR3 is 13 residues. CDR3 loop: CASKMGQGGGYTF. Written as DNA, the CDR3 is TGTGCCAGCAAAATGGGACAGGGGGGCGGCTACACCTTC.

This clone showed up just once. The chain recombines TRBV11-3 with TRBJ2-7; 9 bases fit TRBD1. Germline V CDR1 and CDR2: SGHNT, YENEEA. The J segment lost 3 bases and the V segment lost 5 bases, leaving 5 bases of the junction unmatched. The length of the CDR3 is 14 residues. The CDR3 protein is CASSAGQGSYEQYF. CDR3 nucleotide sequence: TGTGCCAGCAGCGCGGGACAGGGAAGCTACGAGCAGTACTTC.

This rearrangement joins TRBV30 to TRBJ2-1; tentative D call: TRBD1 (5 bases). V was trimmed by 2 bases and J by 2 bases, leaving 13 bases between them. Germline V gives CDR1 GTSNPN, CDR2 SVGIG (reference sequence). This CDR3 contains 15 residues. This chain's CDR3 is CAWSLWQDTYNEQFF. CDR3 nucleotide sequence: TGTGCCTGGAGTTTGTGGCAGGACACCTACAATGAGCAGTTCTTC.

This clone was counted only a few times. The rearrangement uses TRBV9 and TRBJ2-2, with D perhaps TRBD2 (6 bases). The germline V gene has CDR1 SGDLS and CDR2 YYNGEE. The CDR3 sequence is 13 residues long. Trimming left V 0 bases short and J 10 bases short, with 10 bases between. CDR3 coding DNA: TGTGCCAGCAGCGTAGTAGGGGAGGAGGAGCTGTTTTTT. This codes for CASSVVGEEELFF.

CDR3 protein: CSVQVTGGSEQYF. The CDR3 bases are TGCAGCGTTCAGGTGACAGGGGGCTCCGAGCAGTACTTC. The chain carries TRBV29-1 and TRBJ2-7; 10 nucleotides match TRBD1. Germline CDR1 is SQVTM and CDR2 is ANQGSEA. The CDR3 has 13 residues. V was clipped by 5 bases and J by 6 bases; unmatched bases: 7.

The gene calls are TRBV18 and TRBJ1-4; D is perhaps TRBD1 (6 bases). The CDR3 is 15 amino acids. Germline V lookup: CDR1 KGHSH, CDR2 LQKENI. Trimming removed 3 bases from V and 7 bases from J, with 15 bases in between. The CDR3 sequence is CASSPTLDSGEKLFF. CDR3 coding DNA: TGTGCCAGCTCACCTACCCTGGACAGCGGTGAAAAACTGTTTTTT.

The chain has TRBV11-3 and TRBJ2-5; TRBD2 matches 12 bases. V was clipped by 1 base and J by 4 bases; unmatched bases: 4. Germline loops: CDR1 SGHNT, CDR2 YENEEA. The length of the CDR3 is 16 residues. The CDR3 DNA is TGTGCCAGCAGCTTAGGGACTAGCGGGGAAGGAGAGACCCAGTACTTC. Amino acid sequence: CASSLGTSGEGETQYF.

The J gene is TRBJ2-1, the V gene TRBV11-3; 11 nucleotides align to TRBD2. The trim removed 0 bases at V and 9 bases at J, leaving 10 bases unmatched. The CDR3 spans 17 residues. The V gene's germline CDR1 is SGHNT and CDR2 YENEEA. CDR3 coding DNA: TGTGCCAGCAGCTTAGAAATAGCGGGAGGGCCCGAGGGTGAGCAGTTCTTC. This gives the protein CASSLEIAGGPEGEQFF.

The V call is TRBV7-3, the J call TRBJ2-3; 10 bases line up with TRBD2. V trimming: 3 bases; J trimming: 3 bases; junction bases outside the gene matches: 3. The CDR3 consists of 15 residues. The germline gives CDR1 SGHTA, CDR2 FQGTGA. CDR3 bases: TGTGCCAGCAGCTTTTCTAGCGGGGGTACAGATACGCAGTATTTT. As protein: CASSFSSGGTDTQYF.

The chain couples TRBV3-1 (or the pseudogene TRBV3-2) to TRBJ1-3, with a tentative D call TRBD1 (5 bases). The CDR3 sequence is 15 residues long. The V gene's germline CDR1 is LGHDT and CDR2 YNNKEL (reference sequence). Trimming took off 2 bases at V and 0 bases at J, with 8 bases between the two ends. CDR3 coding DNA: TGTGCCAGCAGCCAATCGGGACTCTCTGGAAACACCATATATTTT. This codes for CASSQSGLSGNTIYF.

The V and J genes are TRBV7-2 and TRBJ1-2, with 7 bases lining up with TRBD1. Germline CDR1 is SGHTA and CDR2 is FQGNSA. This CDR3 contains 14 residues. V was clipped by 4 bases and J by 4 bases; unmatched bases: 6. The DNA of the CDR3 is TGTGCCAGCAGCTCGCAGGGGGGAGCCTATGGCTACACCTTC. It specifies CASSSQGGAYGYTF.

This chain connects TRBV6-4 to TRBJ1-2; no clear D. CDR1 is MRHNA, CDR2 SNTAGT, per germline. The length of the CDR3 is 15 residues. Trimming left V 4 bases short and J 6 bases short, with 18 bases between. DNA of the CDR3: TGTGCCAGCAGTGCCTCAAGCAGGATTATCGATGGCTACACCTTC. It yields the protein CASSASSRIIDGYTF.

V usage is TRBV7-9 and J usage is TRBJ1-2; maybe TRBD1 (5 bases). V was clipped by 4 bases and J by 3 bases, with 9 bases between them. CDR3 length: 13 residues. Germline V gene data show CDR1 as SEHNR and CDR2 as FQNEAQ (reference sequence). The CDR3 DNA sequence: TGTGCCAGCAGCTACGGGGGAGACTATGGCTACACCTTC. This sequence encodes CASSYGGDYGYTF.